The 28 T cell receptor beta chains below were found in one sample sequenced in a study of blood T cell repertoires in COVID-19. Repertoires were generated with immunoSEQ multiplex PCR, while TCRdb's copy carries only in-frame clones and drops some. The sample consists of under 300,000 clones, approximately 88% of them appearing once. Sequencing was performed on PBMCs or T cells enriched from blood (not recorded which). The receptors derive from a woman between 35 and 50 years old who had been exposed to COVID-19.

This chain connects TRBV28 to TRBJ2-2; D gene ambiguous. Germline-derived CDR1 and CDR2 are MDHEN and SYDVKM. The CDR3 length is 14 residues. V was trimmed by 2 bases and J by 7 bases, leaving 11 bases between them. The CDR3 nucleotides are TGTGCCAGCAGTTTAGTCAGTTTCATCGGGGAGCTGTTTTTT. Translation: CASSLVSFIGELFF. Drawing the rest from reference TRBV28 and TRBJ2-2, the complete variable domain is DVKVTQSSRYLVKRTGEKVFLECVQDMDHENMFWYRQDPGLGLRLIYFSYDVKMKEKGDIPEGYSVSREKKERFSLILESASTNQTSMYLCASSLVSFIGELFFGEGSRLTVL.

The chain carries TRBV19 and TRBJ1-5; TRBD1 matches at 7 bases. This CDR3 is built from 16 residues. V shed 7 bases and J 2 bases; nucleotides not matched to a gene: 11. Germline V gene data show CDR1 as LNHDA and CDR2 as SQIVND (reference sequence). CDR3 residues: CASNQAQGYGNQPQHF. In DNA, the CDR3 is TGTGCCAGTAACCAAGCACAGGGGTATGGCAATCAGCCCCAGCATTTT.

The DNA of the CDR3 is TGTGCCAGCAGTGGGCGGGGAGGAGCAACAGATACGCAGTATTTT. Its translation: CASSGRGGATDTQYF. This rearrangement joins TRBV28 to TRBJ2-3, with D possibly matching TRBD2 (6 bases). This CDR3 spans 15 amino acids. The V gene's germline CDR1 is MDHEN and CDR2 SYDVKM. Trimming stripped 5 bases from V and 3 bases from J, with 15 bases between.

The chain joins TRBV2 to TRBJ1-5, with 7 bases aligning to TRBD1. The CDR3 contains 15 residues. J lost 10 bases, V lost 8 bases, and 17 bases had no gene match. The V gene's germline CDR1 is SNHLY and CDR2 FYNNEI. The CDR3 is CASLRDRDYQRPQHF. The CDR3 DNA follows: TGTGCCAGCCTCCGGGACAGAGACTATCAGCGCCCCCAGCATTTT.

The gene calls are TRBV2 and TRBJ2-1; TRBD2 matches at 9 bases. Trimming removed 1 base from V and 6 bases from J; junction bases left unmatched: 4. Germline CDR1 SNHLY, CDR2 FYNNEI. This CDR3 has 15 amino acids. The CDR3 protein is CASSEVAGVGNEQFF. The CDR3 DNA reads TGTGCCAGCAGTGAAGTAGCGGGGGTGGGCAATGAGCAGTTCTTC. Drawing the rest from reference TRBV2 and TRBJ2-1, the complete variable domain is EPEVTQTPSHQVTQMGQEVILRCVPISNHLYFYWYRQILGQKVEFLVSFYNNEISEKSEIFDDQFSVERPDGSNFTLKIRSTKLEDSAMYFCASSEVAGVGNEQFFGPGTRLTVL.

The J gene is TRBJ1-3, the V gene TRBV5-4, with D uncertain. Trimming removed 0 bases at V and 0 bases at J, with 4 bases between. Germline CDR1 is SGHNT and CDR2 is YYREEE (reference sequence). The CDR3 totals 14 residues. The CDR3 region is CASSLALSGNTIYF. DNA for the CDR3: TGTGCCAGCAGCTTGGCTCTCTCTGGAAACACCATATATTTT.

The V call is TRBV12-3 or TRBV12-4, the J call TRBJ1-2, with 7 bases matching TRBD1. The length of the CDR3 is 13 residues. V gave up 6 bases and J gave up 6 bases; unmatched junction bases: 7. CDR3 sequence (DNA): TGTGCCAGCAGCTTCGACAGGGCCCATGGCTACACCTTC. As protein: CASSFDRAHGYTF.

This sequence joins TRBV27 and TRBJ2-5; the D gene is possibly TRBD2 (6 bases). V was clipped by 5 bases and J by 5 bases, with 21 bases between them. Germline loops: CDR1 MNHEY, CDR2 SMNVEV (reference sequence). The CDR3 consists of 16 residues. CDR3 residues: CASSPSWGEKGETQYF. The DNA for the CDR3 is TGTGCCAGCAGTCCTAGTTGGGGGGAAAAAGGGGAGACCCAGTACTTC.

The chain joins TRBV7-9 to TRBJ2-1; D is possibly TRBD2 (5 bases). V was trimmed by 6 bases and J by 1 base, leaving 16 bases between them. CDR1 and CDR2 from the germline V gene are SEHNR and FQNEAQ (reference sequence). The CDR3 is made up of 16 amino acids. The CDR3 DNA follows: TGTGCCAGCAGATCCCTAGGCAGCGGATCCTACAATGAGCAGTTCTTC. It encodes CASRSLGSGSYNEQFF.

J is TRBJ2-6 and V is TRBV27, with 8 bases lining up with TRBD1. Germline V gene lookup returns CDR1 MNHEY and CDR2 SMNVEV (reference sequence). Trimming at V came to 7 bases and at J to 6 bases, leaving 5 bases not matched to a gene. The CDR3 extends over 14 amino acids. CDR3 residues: CASTSGGEANVLTF. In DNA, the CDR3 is TGTGCCAGCACGTCAGGGGGCGAGGCCAACGTCCTGACTTTC.

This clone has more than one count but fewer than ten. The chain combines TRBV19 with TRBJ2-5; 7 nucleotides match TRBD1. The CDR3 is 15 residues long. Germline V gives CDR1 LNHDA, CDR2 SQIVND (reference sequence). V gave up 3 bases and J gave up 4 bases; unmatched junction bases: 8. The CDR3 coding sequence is TGTGCCAGTAGTATGGAACAGGGGAATTTAGAGACCCAGTACTTC. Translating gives CASSMEQGNLETQYF.

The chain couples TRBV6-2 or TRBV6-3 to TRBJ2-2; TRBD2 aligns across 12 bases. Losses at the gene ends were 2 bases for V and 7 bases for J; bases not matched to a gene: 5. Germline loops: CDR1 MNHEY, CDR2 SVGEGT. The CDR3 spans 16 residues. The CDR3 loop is CASSYPSGRANGELFF. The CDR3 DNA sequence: TGTGCCAGCAGTTACCCTAGCGGGAGGGCAAACGGGGAGCTGTTTTTT.

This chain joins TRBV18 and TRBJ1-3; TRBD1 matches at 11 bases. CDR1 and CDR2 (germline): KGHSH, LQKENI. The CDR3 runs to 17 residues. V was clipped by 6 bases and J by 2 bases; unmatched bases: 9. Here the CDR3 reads CASSLSSDRGPGNTIYF. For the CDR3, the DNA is TGTGCCAGCTCGCTCTCTTCGGACAGGGGGCCTGGAAACACCATATATTTT.

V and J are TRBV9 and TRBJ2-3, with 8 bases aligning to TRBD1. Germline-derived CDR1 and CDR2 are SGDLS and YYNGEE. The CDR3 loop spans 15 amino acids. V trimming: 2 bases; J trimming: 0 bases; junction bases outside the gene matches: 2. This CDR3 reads CASSVGQGSTDTQYF. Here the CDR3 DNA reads TGTGCCAGCAGCGTCGGACAGGGAAGCACAGATACGCAGTATTTT.

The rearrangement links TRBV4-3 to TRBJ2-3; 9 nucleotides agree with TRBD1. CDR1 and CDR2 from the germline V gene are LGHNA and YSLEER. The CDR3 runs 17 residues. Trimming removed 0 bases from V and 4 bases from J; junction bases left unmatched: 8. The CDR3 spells CASSQELSQGAPDTQYF. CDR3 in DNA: TGCGCCAGCAGCCAAGAACTATCACAGGGGGCCCCAGATACGCAGTATTTT.

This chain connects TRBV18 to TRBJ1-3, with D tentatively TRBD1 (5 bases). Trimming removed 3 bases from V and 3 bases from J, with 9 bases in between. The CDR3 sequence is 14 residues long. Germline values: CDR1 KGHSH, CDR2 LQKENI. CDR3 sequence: CASSPLTDGNTIYF. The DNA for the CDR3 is TGTGCCAGCTCACCTCTGACAGATGGAAACACCATATATTTT.

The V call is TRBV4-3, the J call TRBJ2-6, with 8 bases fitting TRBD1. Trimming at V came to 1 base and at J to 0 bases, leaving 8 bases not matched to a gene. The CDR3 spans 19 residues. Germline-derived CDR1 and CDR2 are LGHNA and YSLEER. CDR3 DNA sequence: TGCGCCAGCAGCCAAGGGGGCAGGGGGCGCTTCTCTGGGGCCAACGTCCTGACTTTC. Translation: CASSQGGRGRFSGANVLTF.

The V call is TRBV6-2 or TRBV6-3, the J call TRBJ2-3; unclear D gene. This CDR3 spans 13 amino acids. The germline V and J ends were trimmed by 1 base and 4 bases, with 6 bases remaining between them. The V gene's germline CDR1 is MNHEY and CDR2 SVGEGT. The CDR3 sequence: CASSYYRSDTQYF. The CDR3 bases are TGTGCCAGCAGTTACTACAGATCAGATACGCAGTATTTT.

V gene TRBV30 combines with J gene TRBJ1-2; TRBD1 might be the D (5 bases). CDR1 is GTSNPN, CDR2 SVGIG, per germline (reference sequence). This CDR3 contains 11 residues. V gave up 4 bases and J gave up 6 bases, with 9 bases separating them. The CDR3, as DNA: TGTGCCTGGAATCAGGGAAATGGCTACACCTTC. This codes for CAWNQGNGYTF.

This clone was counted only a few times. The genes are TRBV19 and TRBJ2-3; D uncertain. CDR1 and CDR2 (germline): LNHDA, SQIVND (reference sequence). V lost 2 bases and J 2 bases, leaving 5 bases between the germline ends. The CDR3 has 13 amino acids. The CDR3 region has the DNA TGTGCCAGTAGTATACCTAACACAGATACGCAGTATTTT. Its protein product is CASSIPNTDTQYF.

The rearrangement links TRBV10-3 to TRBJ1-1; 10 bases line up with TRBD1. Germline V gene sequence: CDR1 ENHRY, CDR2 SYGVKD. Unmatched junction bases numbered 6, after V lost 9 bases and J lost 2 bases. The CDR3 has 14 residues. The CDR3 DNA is TGTGCCATATCGACAGGGGGCCGAAACACTGAAGCTTTCTTT. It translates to CAISTGGRNTEAFF.

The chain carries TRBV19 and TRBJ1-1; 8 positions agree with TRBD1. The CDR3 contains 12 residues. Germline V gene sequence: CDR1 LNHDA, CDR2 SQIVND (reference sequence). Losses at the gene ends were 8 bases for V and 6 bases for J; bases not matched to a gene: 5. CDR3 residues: CASGAGGPEAFF. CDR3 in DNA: TGTGCCAGTGGGGCAGGGGGCCCTGAAGCTTTCTTT.

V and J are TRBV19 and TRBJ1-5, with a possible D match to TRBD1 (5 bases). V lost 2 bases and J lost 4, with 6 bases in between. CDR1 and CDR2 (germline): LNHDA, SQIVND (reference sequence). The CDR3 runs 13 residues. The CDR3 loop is CASSIKGNQPQHF. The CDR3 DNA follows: TGTGCCAGTAGTATAAAGGGGAATCAGCCCCAGCATTTT.

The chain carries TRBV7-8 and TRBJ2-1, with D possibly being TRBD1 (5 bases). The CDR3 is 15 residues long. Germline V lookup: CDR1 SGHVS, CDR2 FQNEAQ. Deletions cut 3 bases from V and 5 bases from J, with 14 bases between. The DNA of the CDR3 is TGTGCCAGCAGCTTTACAGGAGTAGGTGACAATGAGCAGTTCTTC. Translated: CASSFTGVGDNEQFF.

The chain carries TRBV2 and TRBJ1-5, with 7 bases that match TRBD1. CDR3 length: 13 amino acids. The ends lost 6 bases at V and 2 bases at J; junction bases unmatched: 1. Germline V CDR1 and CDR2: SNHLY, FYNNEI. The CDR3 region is CASRGQRNQPQHF. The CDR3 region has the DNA TGTGCCAGCAGGGGACAGCGCAATCAGCCCCAGCATTTT.

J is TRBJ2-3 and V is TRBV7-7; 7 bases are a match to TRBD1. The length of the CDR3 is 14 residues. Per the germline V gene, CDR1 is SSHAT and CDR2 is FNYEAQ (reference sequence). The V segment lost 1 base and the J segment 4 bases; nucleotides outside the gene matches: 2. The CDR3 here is CASSLGQGADTQYF. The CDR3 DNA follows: TGTGCCAGCAGCTTAGGGCAGGGGGCAGATACGCAGTATTTT. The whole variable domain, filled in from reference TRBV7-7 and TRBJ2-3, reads GAGVSQSPRYKVTKRGQDVTLRCDPISSHATLYWYQQALGQGPEFLTYFNYEAQPDKSGLPSDRFSAERPEGSISTLTIQRTEQRDSAMYRCASSLGQGADTQYFGPGTRLTVL.

The CDR3 here is CASSQDLRQGTYGYTF. The CDR3 region has the DNA TGTGCCAGCAGCCAAGATCTTAGGCAGGGCACCTATGGCTACACCTTC. This chain joins TRBV3-1 (or the pseudogene TRBV3-2) and TRBJ1-2; TRBD1 is a possible D gene (5 bases). The CDR3 loop spans 16 amino acids. V lost 0 bases and J lost 4, with 15 bases in between. Germline V gene sequence: CDR1 LGHDT, CDR2 YNNKEL (reference sequence).

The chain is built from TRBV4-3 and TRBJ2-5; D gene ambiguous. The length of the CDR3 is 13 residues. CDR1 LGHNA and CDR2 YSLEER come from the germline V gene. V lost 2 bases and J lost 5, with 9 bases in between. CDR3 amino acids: CASSQQASETQYF. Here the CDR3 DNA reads TGCGCCAGCAGCCAACAGGCTTCGGAGACCCAGTACTTC.